The 8 T cell receptor beta chains reported below all come from one sample, sequenced in a study of T cell changes during pregnancy in multiple sclerosis. Measured with immunoSEQ multiplex PCR; TCRdb has only the in-frame clones, and not every one. The data show roughly 97,000 clones, approximately 90% seen once. The sample was peripheral blood, taken in the second trimester of pregnancy. The receptors shown here come from a female donor in good health, enrolled as a control in a pregnancy study.

V gene TRBV6-1 combines with J gene TRBJ1-4, with D possibly TRBD1 on 6 matching bases. This CDR3 is built from 15 residues. Germline V gene data show CDR1 as MNHNS and CDR2 as SASEGT. Trimming removed 2 bases at V and 8 bases at J, with 15 bases between. The CDR3 DNA reads as TGTGCCAGCAGTGAAAGGAGGCAAGGGGGAGAAAAACTGTTTTTT. Amino acids: CASSERRQGGEKLFF.

CDR3 nucleotide sequence: TGTGCCAGCTCACTTACAGGGCTTGGGGATAGCAATCAGCCCCAGCATTTT. Protein: CASSLTGLGDSNQPQHF. The gene calls are TRBV18 and TRBJ1-5; tentatively, D is TRBD1 (6 bases). The germline V and J ends were trimmed by 4 bases and 0 bases, with 16 bases remaining between them. Germline V CDR1 and CDR2: KGHSH, LQKENI. This CDR3 is built from 17 residues.

The chain links TRBV7-2 to TRBJ1-5; D call uncertain. There are 16 residues in the CDR3. CDR1 is SGHTA and CDR2 is FQGNSA in the germline V gene. With 1 base removed from V and 2 bases from J, the gap between germline ends came to 12 bases. CDR3 nucleotide sequence: TGTGCCAGCAGCTTAGAGGCGGGAATCGGCAATCAGCCCCAGCATTTT. Translated, it gives CASSLEAGIGNQPQHF. Drawing the rest from reference TRBV7-2 and TRBJ1-5, the complete variable domain is GAGVSQSPSNKVTEKGKDVELRCDPISGHTALYWYRQSLGQGLEFLIYFQGNSAPDKSGLPSDRFSAERTGGSVSTLTIQRTQQEDSAVYLCASSLEAGIGNQPQHFGDGTRLSIL.

The V and J genes are TRBV5-1 and TRBJ2-1; D ambiguous. Trimming removed 6 bases at V and 0 bases at J, with 10 bases between. The CDR3 has 14 amino acids. CDR1 and CDR2 from the germline V gene are SGHRS and YFSETQ. The CDR3 DNA follows: TGCGCCAGCACAGGCCTGAGCTCCTACAATGAGCAGTTCTTC. Protein: CASTGLSSYNEQFF.

V gene TRBV2 combines with J gene TRBJ1-3; the D is unclear. This CDR3 contains 12 residues. CDR1 is SNHLY and CDR2 is FYNNEI in the germline V gene. Trimming took off 6 bases at V and 8 bases at J, with 11 bases between the two ends. The CDR3 protein is CASSPDWDTIYF. CDR3 DNA: TGTGCCAGCAGCCCGGACTGGGACACCATATATTTT.

The genes are TRBV2 and TRBJ2-7, with TRBD1 as a possible D gene (6 bases). CDR3 length equals 12 residues. Per germline, CDR1 SNHLY and CDR2 FYNNEI. Trimming removed 8 bases from V and 3 bases from J, with 11 bases in between. CDR3 bases: TGTGCCAGCCGGGACATCGTCTACGAGCAGTACTTC. Translation: CASRDIVYEQYF.

This clone has more than one count but fewer than ten. V usage is TRBV29-1 and J usage is TRBJ1-2; 7 bases are shared with TRBD1. The CDR3 sequence is 16 residues long. The J segment lost 4 bases and the V segment lost 1 base, leaving 12 bases of the junction unmatched. Germline lookup yields CDR1 SQVTM and CDR2 ANQGSEA. The CDR3 spells CSVEGAPPGGGYGYTF. CDR3 bases: TGCAGCGTTGAAGGTGCCCCTCCAGGGGGAGGCTATGGCTACACCTTC.

Only one count was recorded for this clone. This chain uses TRBV5-1 with TRBJ2-3; 11 bases line up with TRBD2. This CDR3 region has 16 residues. From germline, CDR1 is SGHRS and CDR2 YFSETQ. J was trimmed by 3 bases and V by 1 base; bases with no gene match: 4. The CDR3 loop reads CASSLSPSGRTDTQYF. Here the CDR3 DNA reads TGCGCCAGCAGCTTGTCGCCTAGCGGGAGGACAGATACGCAGTATTTT.